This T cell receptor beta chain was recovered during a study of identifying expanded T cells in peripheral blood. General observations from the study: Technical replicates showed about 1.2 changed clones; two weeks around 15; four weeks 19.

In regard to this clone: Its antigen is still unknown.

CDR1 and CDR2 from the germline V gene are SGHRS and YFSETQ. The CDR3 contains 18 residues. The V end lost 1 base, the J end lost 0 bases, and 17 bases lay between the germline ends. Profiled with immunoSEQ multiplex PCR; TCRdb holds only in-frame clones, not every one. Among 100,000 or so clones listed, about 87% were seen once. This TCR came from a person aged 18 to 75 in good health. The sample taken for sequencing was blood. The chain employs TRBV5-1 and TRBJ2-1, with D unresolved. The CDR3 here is CASSLIVPVERSYNEQFF. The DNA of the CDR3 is TGCGCCAGCAGCTTGATAGTCCCAGTGGAGCGCTCCTACAATGAGCAGTTCTTC.